What follows are 18 T cell receptor beta chains derived from one specimen sequenced in a study of T cell responses to AZD1222 COVID-19 vaccine. Sequencing was performed with immunoSEQ multiplex PCR; in TCRdb, only in-frame clones are kept and a portion is missing. Here the sample spans approximately 190,000 clones, roughly 93% being singletons. The source material was peripheral blood, sampled on day 0 of AZD1222 vaccination. The receptors come from an adult in good health.

The chain employs TRBV27 and TRBJ2-7; D not resolved. In germline, CDR1 is MNHEY, CDR2 SMNVEV (reference sequence). The germline V and J ends were trimmed by 3 bases and 4 bases, with 16 bases remaining between them. The CDR3 has 15 residues. CDR3 nucleotide sequence: TGTGCCAGCAGTTTGAAGGGAAGAGCGTTTTACGAGCAGTACTTC. This encodes CASSLKGRAFYEQYF.

V usage is TRBV6-5 and J usage is TRBJ2-7; 8 bases are shared with TRBD1. Germline-derived CDR1 and CDR2 are MNHEY and SVGAGI. Unmatched junction bases numbered 7, after V lost 6 bases and J lost 6 bases. CDR3 length: 13 residues. In DNA, the CDR3 is TGTGCCAGCAGCCTGGACAGGGCCGGCGAGCAGTACTTC. Translation: CASSLDRAGEQYF.

DNA for the CDR3: TGCGCCAGCAGGCAGCCCCAGCATTTT. Encoded protein: CASRQPQHF. The chain uses TRBV5-1 and TRBJ1-5; D uncertain. The CDR3 has 9 residues. Germline V gene data show CDR1 as SGHRS and CDR2 as YFSETQ. V shed 5 bases and J shed 7 bases, with 1 base lying between them.

The V and J genes are TRBV28 and TRBJ2-3; TRBD2 might be the D (6 bases). The CDR3 has 15 residues. Germline CDR1 MDHEN, CDR2 SYDVKM. The V end lost 5 bases, the J end lost 1 base, and 13 bases lay between the germline ends. In DNA form, the CDR3 reads TGTGCCAGCAGTACCACCGGGACTGGCACAGATACGCAGTATTTT. Residues: CASSTTGTGTDTQYF.

The J gene is TRBJ1-5, the V gene TRBV10-3; 7 positions agree with TRBD1. The CDR3 runs to 18 residues. The junction had 20 bases not matched to a gene; V was cut back by 10 bases and J by 2 bases. Germline lookup yields CDR1 ENHRY and CDR2 SYGVKD. The CDR3 bases are TGTGCCAACACGATAATAGACAGGGAGGGGGGAGGCAATCAGCCCCAGCATTTT. It codes for CANTIIDREGGGNQPQHF.

J is TRBJ1-1 and V is TRBV15; a weak D match, TRBD1 (6 bases). The CDR3 has 16 residues. Trimming removed 3 bases at V and 0 bases at J, with 14 bases between. Germline V lookup: CDR1 LNHNV, CDR2 YYDKDF (reference sequence). In DNA, the CDR3 is TGTGCCACCAGCAGTTGGGGGCAAGGGATGAACACTGAAGCTTTCTTT. Amino acid sequence: CATSSWGQGMNTEAFF.

The chain couples TRBV6-1 to TRBJ1-5, with D unresolved. Germline-derived CDR1 and CDR2 are MNHNS and SASEGT. The CDR3 contains 15 residues. Trimming pared 0 bases from V and 4 bases from J, leaving 10 bases between. The CDR3 here is CASSEALSPNQPQHF. CDR3 bases: TGTGCCAGCAGTGAAGCTCTTTCCCCGAATCAGCCCCAGCATTTT.

This chain uses TRBV11-3 with TRBJ2-7, with a weak D call TRBD2 (7 bases). V lost 1 base, J lost 6 bases, and 10 bases lay in between. CDR3 length: 13 residues. Germline CDR1 SGHNT, CDR2 YENEEA. Here the CDR3 DNA reads TGTGCCAGCAGCTTAGTGGGGGGGCTCGAGCAGTACTTC. Amino acid sequence: CASSLVGGLEQYF.

This chain connects TRBV9 to TRBJ2-7; D perhaps matches TRBD2 (6 bases). This CDR3 contains 15 residues. Trimming took off 0 bases at V and 3 bases at J, with 13 bases between the two ends. Germline-derived CDR1 and CDR2 are SGDLS and YYNGEE. This CDR3 reads CASSVAGTLDYEQYF. CDR3 DNA sequence: TGTGCCAGCAGCGTAGCTGGGACTCTTGACTACGAGCAGTACTTC.

J is TRBJ1-1 and V is TRBV28; D is undetermined. V lost 6 bases, J lost 4 bases, and 15 bases lay in between. The CDR3 totals 14 residues. Per the germline V gene, CDR1 is MDHEN and CDR2 is SYDVKM. CDR3 bases: TGTGCCAGCAGACTCCCAACAGACTTCACTGAAGCTTTCTTT. This encodes CASRLPTDFTEAFF.

The V gene is TRBV19, the J gene TRBJ1-2; D gene ambiguous. V gave up 9 bases and J gave up 0 bases, with 20 bases separating them. Germline V lookup: CDR1 LNHDA, CDR2 SQIVND (reference sequence). The CDR3 totals 16 residues. The CDR3 region has the DNA TGTGCCAGCCTTTCGGGTGGGGAACCTCCTAACTATGGCTACACCTTC. Encoded protein: CASLSGGEPPNYGYTF.

V gene TRBV6-1 combines with J gene TRBJ1-4, with unresolved D. The CDR3 extends over 14 amino acids. Between the trimmed V and J ends, which lost 2 bases and 7 bases, there was a span of 11 bases. Germline CDR1 is MNHNS and CDR2 is SASEGT. In nucleotides, the CDR3 is TGTGCCAGCAGTGAACCTTTTGGGAGTGAAAAACTGTTTTTT. Its protein product is CASSEPFGSEKLFF.

J is TRBJ1-3 and V is TRBV28; a weak D match, TRBD1 (5 bases). This CDR3 region has 14 residues. CDR1 is MDHEN, CDR2 SYDVKM, per germline. Trimming pared 5 bases from V and 0 bases from J, leaving 8 bases between. The CDR3 loop is CASSTGISGNTIYF. The CDR3 nucleotides read TGTGCCAGCAGTACAGGAATCTCTGGAAACACCATATATTTT.

The chain combines TRBV10-3 with TRBJ1-1; a weak D match, TRBD1 (5 bases). Germline CDR1 ENHRY, CDR2 SYGVKD. This CDR3 spans 13 amino acids. V lost 7 bases and J 1 base, leaving 10 bases between the germline ends. CDR3 protein: CAIKAGQNTEAFF. CDR3 nucleotide sequence: TGTGCCATCAAGGCGGGGCAGAACACTGAAGCTTTCTTT.

The chain couples TRBV5-1 to TRBJ2-7, with TRBD2 matching over 13 bases. This CDR3 is built from 15 residues. V shed 4 bases, J shed 6 bases, and the junction held 7 bases outside the gene matches. The germline gives CDR1 SGHRS, CDR2 YFSETQ. This CDR3 is CASSETSGRAAEQYF. The CDR3 coding sequence is TGCGCCAGCAGCGAAACTAGCGGGAGGGCCGCCGAGCAGTACTTC.

V is TRBV30 and J is TRBJ2-1; TRBD2 agrees at 10 bases. Trimming took 0 bases from V and 9 from J; bases not matched to a gene: 8. From germline, CDR1 is GTSNPN and CDR2 SVGIG (reference sequence). The CDR3 is 15 amino acids. CDR3 in DNA: TGTGCCTGGAGTGTATCCTGGCTAGCGGGAGCTGAGCAGTTCTTC. Its protein product is CAWSVSWLAGAEQFF.

The gene calls are TRBV19 and TRBJ1-1; 7 bases agree with TRBD1. Germline trimming cut 7 bases from V and 5 bases from J; bases unmatched to any gene: 13. The CDR3 sequence is 15 residues long. CDR1 is LNHDA, CDR2 SQIVND, per germline (reference sequence). CDR3 residues: CASTPRRQGGTEAFF. In nucleotides, the CDR3 is TGTGCCAGTACCCCGAGGCGACAGGGAGGGACTGAAGCTTTCTTT. The variable domain in full, with the rest retrieved from reference TRBV19 and TRBJ1-1, is DGGITQSPKYLFRKEGQNVTLSCEQNLNHDAMYWYRQDPGQGLRLIYYSQIVNDFQKGDIAEGYSVSREKKESFPLTVTSAQKNPTAFYLCASTPRRQGGTEAFFGQGTRLTVV.

The chain is built from TRBV19 and TRBJ2-7; 8 bases line up with TRBD1. The germline V gene has CDR1 LNHDA and CDR2 SQIVND (reference sequence). J was trimmed by 2 bases and V by 5 bases; bases with no gene match: 5. The CDR3 is 14 residues long. CDR3 nucleotide sequence: TGTGCCAGTAGTGGCGGACAGGGTCCCTACGAGCAGTACTTC. Its protein product is CASSGGQGPYEQYF.